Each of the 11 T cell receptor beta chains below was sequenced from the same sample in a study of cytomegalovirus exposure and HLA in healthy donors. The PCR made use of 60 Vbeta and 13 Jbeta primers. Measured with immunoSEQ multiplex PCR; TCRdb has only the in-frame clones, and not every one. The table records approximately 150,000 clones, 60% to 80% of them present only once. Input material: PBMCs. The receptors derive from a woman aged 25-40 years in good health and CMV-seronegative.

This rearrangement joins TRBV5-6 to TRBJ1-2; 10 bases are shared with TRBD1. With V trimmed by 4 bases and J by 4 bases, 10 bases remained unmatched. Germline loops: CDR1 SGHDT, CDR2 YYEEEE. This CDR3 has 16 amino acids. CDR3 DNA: TGTGCCAGCAGCCTGGAAGGGACAGGGGAGATCTATGGCTACACCTTC. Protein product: CASSLEGTGEIYGYTF.

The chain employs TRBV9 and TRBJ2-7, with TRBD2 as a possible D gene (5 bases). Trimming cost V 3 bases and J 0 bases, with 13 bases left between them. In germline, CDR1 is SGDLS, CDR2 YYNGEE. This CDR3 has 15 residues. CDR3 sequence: CASSAEGGLSYEQYF. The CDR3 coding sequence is TGTGCCAGCAGCGCCGAAGGAGGCCTCTCCTACGAGCAGTACTTC.

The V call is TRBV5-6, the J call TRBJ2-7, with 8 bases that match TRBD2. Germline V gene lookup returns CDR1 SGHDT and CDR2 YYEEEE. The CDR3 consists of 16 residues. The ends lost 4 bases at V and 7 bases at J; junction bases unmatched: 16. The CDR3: CASSQRTGTRLKEQYF. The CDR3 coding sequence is TGTGCCAGCAGCCAACGGACCGGGACTAGATTAAAAGAGCAGTACTTC.

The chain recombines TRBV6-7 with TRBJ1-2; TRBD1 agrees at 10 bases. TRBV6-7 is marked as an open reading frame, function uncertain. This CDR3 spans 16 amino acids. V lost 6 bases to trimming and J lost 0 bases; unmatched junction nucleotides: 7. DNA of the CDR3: TGTGCCAGCAGCTCCGATGGACAGGGGGCTAACTATGGCTACACCTTC. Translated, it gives CASSSDGQGANYGYTF.

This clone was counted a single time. CDR3 bases: TGTGCCAGCAGTAACCTTGAGGGCACAGATACGCAGTATTTT. This gives the protein CASSNLEGTDTQYF. The rearrangement joins TRBV28 to TRBJ2-3; D gene uncertain. CDR3 size: 14 residues. Germline lookup yields CDR1 MDHEN and CDR2 SYDVKM. The ends were cut back, 5 bases at V and 1 base at J, with 10 bases in the middle. The complete variable domain, with remaining parts taken from reference TRBV28 and TRBJ2-3, reads DVKVTQSSRYLVKRTGEKVFLECVQDMDHENMFWYRQDPGLGLRLIYFSYDVKMKEKGDIPEGYSVSREKKERFSLILESASTNQTSMYLCASSNLEGTDTQYFGPGTRLTVL.

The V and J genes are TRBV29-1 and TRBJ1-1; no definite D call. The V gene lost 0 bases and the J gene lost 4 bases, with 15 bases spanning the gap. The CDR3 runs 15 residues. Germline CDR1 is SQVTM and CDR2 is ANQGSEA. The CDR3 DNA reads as TGCAGCGTTGAAGATCCACGGGATACGGGCACTGAAGCTTTCTTT. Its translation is CSVEDPRDTGTEAFF.

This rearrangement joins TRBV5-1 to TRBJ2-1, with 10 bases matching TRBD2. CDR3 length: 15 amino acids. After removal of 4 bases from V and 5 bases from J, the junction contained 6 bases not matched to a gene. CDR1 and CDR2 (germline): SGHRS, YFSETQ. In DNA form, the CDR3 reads TGCGCCAGCAGCATTTTGGGACTAGCGAACAATGAGCAGTTCTTC. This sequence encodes CASSILGLANNEQFF.

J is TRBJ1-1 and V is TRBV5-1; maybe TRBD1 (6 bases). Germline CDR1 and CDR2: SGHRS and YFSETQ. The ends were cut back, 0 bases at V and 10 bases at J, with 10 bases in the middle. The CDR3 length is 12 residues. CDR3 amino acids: CASSLEQGRAFF. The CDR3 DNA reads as TGCGCCAGCAGCTTGGAACAGGGCAGAGCTTTCTTT.

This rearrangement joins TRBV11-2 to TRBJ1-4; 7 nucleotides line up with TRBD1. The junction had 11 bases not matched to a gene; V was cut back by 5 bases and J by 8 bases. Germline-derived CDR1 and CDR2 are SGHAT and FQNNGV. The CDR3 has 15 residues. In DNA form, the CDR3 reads TGTGCCAGCAGCCCACGGCAGGGGGTGGAGGAAAAACTGTTTTTT. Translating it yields CASSPRQGVEEKLFF.

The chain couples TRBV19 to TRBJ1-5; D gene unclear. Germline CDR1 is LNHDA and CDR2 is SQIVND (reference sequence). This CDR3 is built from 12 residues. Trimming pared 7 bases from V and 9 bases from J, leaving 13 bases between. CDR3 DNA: TGTGCCAGTAACCGGGATACTGCGCCCCAGCATTTT. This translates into CASNRDTAPQHF.

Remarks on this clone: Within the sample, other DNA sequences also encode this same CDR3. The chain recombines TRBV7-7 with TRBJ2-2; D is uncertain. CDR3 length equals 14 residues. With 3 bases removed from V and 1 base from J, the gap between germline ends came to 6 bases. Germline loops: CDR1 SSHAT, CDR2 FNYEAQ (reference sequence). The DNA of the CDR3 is TGTGCCAGCAGCTTGCGACAGAACACCGGGGAGCTGTTTTTT. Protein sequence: CASSLRQNTGELFF.